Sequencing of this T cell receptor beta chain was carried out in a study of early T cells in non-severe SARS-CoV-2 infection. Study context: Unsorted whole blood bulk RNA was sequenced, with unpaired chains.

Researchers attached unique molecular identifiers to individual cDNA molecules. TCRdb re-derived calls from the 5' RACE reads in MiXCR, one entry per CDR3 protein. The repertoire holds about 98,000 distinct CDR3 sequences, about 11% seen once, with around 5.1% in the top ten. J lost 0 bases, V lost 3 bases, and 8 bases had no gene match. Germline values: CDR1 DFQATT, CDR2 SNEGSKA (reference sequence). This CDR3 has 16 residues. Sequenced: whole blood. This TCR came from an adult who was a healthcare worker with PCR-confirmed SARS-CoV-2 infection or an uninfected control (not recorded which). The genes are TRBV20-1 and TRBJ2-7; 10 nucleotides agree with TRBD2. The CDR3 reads CSARGASGGPSYEQYF. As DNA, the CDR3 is TGCAGTGCTAGGGGGGCTAGCGGGGGTCCCTCCTACGAGCAGTACTTC.